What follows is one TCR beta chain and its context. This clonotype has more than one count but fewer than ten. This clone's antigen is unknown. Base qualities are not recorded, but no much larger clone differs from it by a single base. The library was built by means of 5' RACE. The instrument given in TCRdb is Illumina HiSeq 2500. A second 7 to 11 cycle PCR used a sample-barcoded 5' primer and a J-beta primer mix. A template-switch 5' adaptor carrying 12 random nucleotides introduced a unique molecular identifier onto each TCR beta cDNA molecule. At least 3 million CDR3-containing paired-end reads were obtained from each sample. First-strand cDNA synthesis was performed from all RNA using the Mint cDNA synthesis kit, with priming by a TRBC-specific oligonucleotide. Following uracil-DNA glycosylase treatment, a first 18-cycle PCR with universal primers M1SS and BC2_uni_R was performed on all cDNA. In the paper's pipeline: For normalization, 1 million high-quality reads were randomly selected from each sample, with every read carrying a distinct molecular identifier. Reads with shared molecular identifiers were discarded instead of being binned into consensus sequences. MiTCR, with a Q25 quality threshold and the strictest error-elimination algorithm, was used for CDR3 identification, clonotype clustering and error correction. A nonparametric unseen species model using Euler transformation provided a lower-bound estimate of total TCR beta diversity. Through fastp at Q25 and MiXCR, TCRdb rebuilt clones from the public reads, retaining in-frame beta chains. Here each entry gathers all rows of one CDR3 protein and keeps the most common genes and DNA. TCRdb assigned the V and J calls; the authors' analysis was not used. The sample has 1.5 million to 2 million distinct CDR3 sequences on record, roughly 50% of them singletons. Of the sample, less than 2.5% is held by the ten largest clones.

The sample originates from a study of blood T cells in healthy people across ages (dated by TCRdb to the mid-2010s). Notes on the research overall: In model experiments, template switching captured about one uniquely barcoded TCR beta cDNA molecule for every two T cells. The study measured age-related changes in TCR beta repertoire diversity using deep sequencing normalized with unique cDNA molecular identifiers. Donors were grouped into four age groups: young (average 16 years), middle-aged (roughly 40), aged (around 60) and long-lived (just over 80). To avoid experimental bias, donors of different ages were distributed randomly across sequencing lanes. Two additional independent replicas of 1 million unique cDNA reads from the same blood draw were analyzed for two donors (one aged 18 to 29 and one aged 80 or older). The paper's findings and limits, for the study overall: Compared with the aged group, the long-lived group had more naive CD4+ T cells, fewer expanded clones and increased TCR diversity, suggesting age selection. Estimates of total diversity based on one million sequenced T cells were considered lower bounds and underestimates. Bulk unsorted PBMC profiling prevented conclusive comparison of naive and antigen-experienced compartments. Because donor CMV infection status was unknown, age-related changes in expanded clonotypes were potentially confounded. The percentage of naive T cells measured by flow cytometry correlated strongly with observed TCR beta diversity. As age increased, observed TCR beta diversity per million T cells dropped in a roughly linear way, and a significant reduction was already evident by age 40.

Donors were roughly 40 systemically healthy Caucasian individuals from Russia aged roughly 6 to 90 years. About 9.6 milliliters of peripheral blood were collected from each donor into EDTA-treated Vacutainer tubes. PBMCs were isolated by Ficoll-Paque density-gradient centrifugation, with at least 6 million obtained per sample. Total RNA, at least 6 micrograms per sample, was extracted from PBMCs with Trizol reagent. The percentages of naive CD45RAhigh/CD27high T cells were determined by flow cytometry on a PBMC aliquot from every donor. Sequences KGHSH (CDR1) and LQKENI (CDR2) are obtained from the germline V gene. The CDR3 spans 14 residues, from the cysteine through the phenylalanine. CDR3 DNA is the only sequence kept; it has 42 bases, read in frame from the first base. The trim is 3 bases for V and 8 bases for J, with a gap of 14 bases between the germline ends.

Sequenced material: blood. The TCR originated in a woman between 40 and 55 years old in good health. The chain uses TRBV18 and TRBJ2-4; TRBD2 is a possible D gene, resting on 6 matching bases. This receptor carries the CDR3 CASSPAGNLYIQYF. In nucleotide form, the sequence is TGTGCCAGCTCACCGGCGGGAAATCTATACATTCAGTACTTC.